The 19 T cell receptor beta chains below were found in one sample sequenced in a study of blood T cell repertoires in COVID-19. The table came from immunoSEQ multiplex PCR; TCRdb's copy has only in-frame clones and leaves some out. The sample holds about 280,000 clones; 86% are singletons and the top ten take about 3%. The sample was peripheral blood. The receptors were sampled from a woman under 40 with active or convalescent COVID-19.

V gene TRBV13 combines with J gene TRBJ1-4; no reliable D call. Between the trimmed V and J ends, which lost 0 bases and 14 bases, there was a span of 10 bases. The CDR3 contains 12 residues. The germline CDR1 and CDR2 sequences are PRHDT and FYEKMQ (reference sequence). Written as DNA, the CDR3 is TGTGCCAGCAGCTTAGGGATGAGTAAGCTGTTTTTT. It encodes CASSLGMSKLFF.

The chain has TRBV7-8 and TRBJ2-6; D perhaps matches TRBD1 (5 bases). Germline CDR1 reads SGHVS; CDR2 reads FQNEAQ. The CDR3 extends over 16 amino acids. Trimming shortened V by 1 base and J by 4 bases, and 11 bases separated the two germline ends. The CDR3 bases are TGTGCCAGCAGCTTAGAAAGGGGTTCCGGGGCCAACGTCCTGACTTTC. Encoded protein: CASSLERGSGANVLTF.

This sequence joins TRBV12-3 or TRBV12-4 and TRBJ2-7; the D gene is possibly TRBD2 (5 bases). V was clipped by 5 bases and J by 2 bases, with 7 bases between them. The CDR3 has 12 residues. CDR3 protein: CASSVGAYEQYF. The CDR3 DNA reads TGTGCCAGCAGTGTCGGGGCCTACGAGCAGTACTTC.

The V and J genes are TRBV7-9 and TRBJ2-7; 8 positions agree with TRBD2. V was pared by 0 bases and J by 3 bases, with 1 base of the junction left unmatched. Germline CDR1 and CDR2: SEHNR and FQNEAQ (reference sequence). The CDR3 spans 14 residues. CDR3 region: CASSLAGGDYEQYF. The CDR3 coding sequence is TGTGCCAGCAGCTTAGCCGGGGGGGACTACGAGCAGTACTTC.

This clone is a singleton in its sample. The chain uses TRBV28 and TRBJ1-3, with 9 positions matching TRBD1. The junction had 8 bases not matched to a gene; V was cut back by 7 bases and J by 7 bases. Germline values: CDR1 MDHEN, CDR2 SYDVKM. The CDR3 length is 14 residues. CDR3: CASNQQGAANTIYF. The CDR3 DNA sequence: TGTGCCAGCAACCAACAGGGGGCGGCCAACACCATATATTTT.

This clone was seen once. The chain uses TRBV28 and TRBJ1-1; no clear D gene. Germline lookup yields CDR1 MDHEN and CDR2 SYDVKM. The CDR3 length is 14 residues. Trimming removed 4 bases at V and 1 base at J, with 10 bases between. CDR3 amino acids: CASSSPRENTEAFF. The CDR3 region has the DNA TGTGCCAGCAGTTCCCCGAGGGAGAACACTGAAGCTTTCTTT.

This clone appeared a few times. The J gene is TRBJ1-6, the V gene TRBV7-6; 8 bases line up with TRBD1. V gave up 5 bases and J gave up 7 bases; unmatched junction bases: 7. Per the germline V gene, CDR1 is SGHVS and CDR2 is FNYEAQ. CDR3 length equals 15 residues. CDR3 DNA sequence: TGTGCCAGCAGCGGAGGACAGGGCGGGAATTCACCCCTCCACTTT. It translates to CASSGGQGGNSPLHF.

V gene TRBV28 combines with J gene TRBJ1-2; no definite D call. CDR3 length: 15 amino acids. Germline V gene sequence: CDR1 MDHEN, CDR2 SYDVKM. Trimming removed 2 bases from V and 3 bases from J, with 13 bases in between. The CDR3 loop is CASSLKFLADYGYTF. DNA for the CDR3: TGTGCCAGCAGTTTAAAGTTCCTCGCGGACTATGGCTACACCTTC.

In the case of this clone: Other nucleotide sequences from this sample produce the same CDR3. The chain links TRBV29-1 to TRBJ1-1, with TRBD1 matching over 9 bases. Germline loops: CDR1 SQVTM, CDR2 ANQGSEA. CDR3 length: 13 residues. V trimming: 4 bases; J trimming: 0 bases; junction bases outside the gene matches: 0. CDR3 in amino acids: CSVGDRVNTEAFF. CDR3 coding DNA: TGCAGCGTTGGGGACAGGGTGAACACTGAAGCTTTCTTT.

CDR3 DNA: TGTGCCAGCAGACGACAGGGCGGCACTGAAGCTTTCTTT. Translated: CASRRQGGTEAFF. This chain uses TRBV14 with TRBJ1-1; 7 bases line up with TRBD1. The CDR3 has 13 residues. Germline trimming cut 6 bases from V and 4 bases from J; bases unmatched to any gene: 5. CDR1 is SGHDN and CDR2 is FVKESK in the germline V gene.

J is TRBJ2-5 and V is TRBV11-3; 8 bases fit TRBD1. This CDR3 has 16 residues. V lost 1 base to trimming and J lost 1 base; unmatched junction nucleotides: 5. Germline-derived CDR1 and CDR2 are SGHNT and YENEEA. CDR3 sequence (DNA): TGTGCCAGCAGCTTAGGGACAGGGCCTTCCCAAGAGACCCAGTACTTC. This gives the protein CASSLGTGPSQETQYF.

The J gene is TRBJ2-1, the V gene TRBV6-5; TRBD2 aligns across 10 bases. The CDR3 is 15 amino acids. V lost 7 bases and J lost 10; bases outside the gene matches: 13. The V gene's germline CDR1 is MNHEY and CDR2 SVGAGI. CDR3 loop: CASTSASGGYGEQFF. CDR3 coding DNA: TGTGCCAGCACCAGCGCTAGCGGGGGTTACGGGGAGCAGTTCTTC.

The gene calls are TRBV6-1 and TRBJ1-1, with a weak D call TRBD1 (6 bases). Germline V gene lookup returns CDR1 MNHNS and CDR2 SASEGT. V was trimmed by 5 bases and J by 2 bases, leaving 15 bases between them. The CDR3 extends over 15 amino acids. In DNA, the CDR3 is TGTGCCAGCAGTTCCCAGACAGGAAGAAACACTGAAGCTTTCTTT. It is translated as CASSSQTGRNTEAFF.

This chain links TRBV7-2 with TRBJ1-3; 12 nucleotides line up with TRBD1. V shed 7 bases and J 1 base; nucleotides not matched to a gene: 14. The CDR3 consists of 19 residues. Germline V gene sequence: CDR1 SGHTA, CDR2 FQGNSA. CDR3 sequence reads: CASTSPRDRGLISGNTIYF. Here the CDR3 DNA reads TGTGCCAGCACTTCCCCCCGGGACAGGGGGCTTATTTCTGGAAACACCATATATTTT.

V usage is TRBV28 and J usage is TRBJ1-1, with TRBD1 matching over 9 bases. There are 14 residues in the CDR3. CDR1 and CDR2 from the germline V gene are MDHEN and SYDVKM. V gave up 3 bases and J gave up 8 bases; unmatched junction bases: 7. The CDR3 region is CASSLLPGQGEAFF. The CDR3 DNA reads as TGTGCCAGCAGTTTGTTGCCGGGACAGGGAGAAGCTTTCTTT.

This clone was recorded a few times. This sequence joins TRBV28 and TRBJ2-2; TRBD2 matches at 10 bases. The V and J ends lost 5 bases and 9 bases, in that order; junction bases with no gene match: 9. The CDR3 length is 15 residues. Germline V gives CDR1 MDHEN, CDR2 SYDVKM. CDR3 amino acids: CASSISGGLHRELFF. In nucleotides, the CDR3 is TGTGCCAGCAGTATTAGCGGGGGGCTACACCGGGAGCTGTTTTTT.

The chain has TRBV2 and TRBJ2-5, with a tentative D call TRBD1 (6 bases). The length of the CDR3 is 20 residues. Germline V lookup: CDR1 SNHLY, CDR2 FYNNEI. V lost 4 bases to trimming and J lost 2 bases, with 29 bases between them. CDR3 residues: CASSGDRTPVGTRRQETQYF. The CDR3 DNA is TGTGCCAGCAGTGGCGACAGGACCCCTGTCGGCACGAGGAGGCAAGAGACCCAGTACTTC.

V and J are TRBV5-6 and TRBJ2-3; a possible D gene is TRBD1 (6 bases). The germline V and J ends were trimmed by 0 bases and 2 bases, with 7 bases remaining between them. Germline assignment: CDR1 SGHDT and CDR2 YYEEEE. This CDR3 is built from 14 residues. The CDR3 coding sequence is TGTGCCAGCAGCTTGGGGGGACACACAGATACGCAGTATTTT. Residues: CASSLGGHTDTQYF.

The CDR3 DNA reads as TGTGCCAGTAGTTATGGGAGGACTAGCGGGGGGGCCTCGAACACCGGGGAGCTGTTTTTT. Translating it yields CASSYGRTSGGASNTGELFF. This sequence joins TRBV19 and TRBJ2-2; 15 bases are a match to TRBD2. The V segment lost 5 bases and the J segment 0 bases; nucleotides outside the gene matches: 10. This CDR3 has 20 residues. Germline CDR1 is LNHDA and CDR2 is SQIVND (reference sequence).